The entry below describes one T cell receptor beta chain. The antigen is undetermined. Data came from immunoSEQ multiplex PCR; TCRdb stores just in-frame clones and leaves some out. The table shows 30,000 to 35,000 clones, with about four fifths occurring only once. V dropped 0 bases and J dropped 3 bases, with 9 bases sitting between them. Per the germline V gene, CDR1 is SQVTM and CDR2 is ANQGSEA. The length of the CDR3 is 13 residues. Documented time point: week 5, during vaccination. One vaccine dose held 300 ug of mutant IDH1 20-mer peptide and came with topical imiquimod. This sample stems from a study of a mutant IDH1 vaccine in newly diagnosed glioma. Study-level information: Before enrollment, the patients had been treated with radiotherapy alone, temozolomide alone, or both together. Most of them had received both.

The sample in question was PBMCs, obtained from a glioma patient whose treatment included an IDH1 peptide vaccine. The J gene is TRBJ2-7, the V gene TRBV29-1, with unresolved D. The receptor was derived from a man aged 25-40 years with glioma. The CDR3 here is CSVEDRTVYEQYF. CDR3 nucleotides: TGCAGCGTTGAAGACAGGACGGTCTACGAGCAGTACTTC.